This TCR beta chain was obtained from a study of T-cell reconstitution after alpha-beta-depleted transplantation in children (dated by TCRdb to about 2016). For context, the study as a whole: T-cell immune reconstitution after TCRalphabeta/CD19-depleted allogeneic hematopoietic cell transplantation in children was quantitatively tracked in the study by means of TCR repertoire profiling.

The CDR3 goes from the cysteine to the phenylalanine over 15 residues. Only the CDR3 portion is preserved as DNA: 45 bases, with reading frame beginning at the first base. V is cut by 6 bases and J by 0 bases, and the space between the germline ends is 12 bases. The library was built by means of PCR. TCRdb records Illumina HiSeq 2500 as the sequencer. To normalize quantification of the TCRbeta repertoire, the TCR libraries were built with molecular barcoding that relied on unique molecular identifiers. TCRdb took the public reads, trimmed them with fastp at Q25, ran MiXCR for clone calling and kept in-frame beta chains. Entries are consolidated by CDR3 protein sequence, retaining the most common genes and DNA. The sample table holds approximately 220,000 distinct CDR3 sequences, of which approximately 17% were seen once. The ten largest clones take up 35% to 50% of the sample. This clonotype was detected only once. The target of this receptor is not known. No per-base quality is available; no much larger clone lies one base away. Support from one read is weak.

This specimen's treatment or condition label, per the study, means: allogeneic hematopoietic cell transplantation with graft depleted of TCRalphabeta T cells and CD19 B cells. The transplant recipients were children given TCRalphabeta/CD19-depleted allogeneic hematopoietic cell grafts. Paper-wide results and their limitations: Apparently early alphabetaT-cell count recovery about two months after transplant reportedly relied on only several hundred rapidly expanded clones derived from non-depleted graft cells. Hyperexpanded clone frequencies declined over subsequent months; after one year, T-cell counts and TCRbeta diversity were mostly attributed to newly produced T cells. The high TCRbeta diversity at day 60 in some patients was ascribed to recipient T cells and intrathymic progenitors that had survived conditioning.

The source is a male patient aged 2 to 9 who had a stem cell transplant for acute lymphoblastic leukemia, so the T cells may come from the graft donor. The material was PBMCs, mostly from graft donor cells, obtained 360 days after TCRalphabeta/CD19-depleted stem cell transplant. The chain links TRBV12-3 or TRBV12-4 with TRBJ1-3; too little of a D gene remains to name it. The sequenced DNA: TGTGCCAGCAGGATGCGGCGGTCCTCTGGAAACACCATATATTTT. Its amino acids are CASRMRRSSGNTIYF.